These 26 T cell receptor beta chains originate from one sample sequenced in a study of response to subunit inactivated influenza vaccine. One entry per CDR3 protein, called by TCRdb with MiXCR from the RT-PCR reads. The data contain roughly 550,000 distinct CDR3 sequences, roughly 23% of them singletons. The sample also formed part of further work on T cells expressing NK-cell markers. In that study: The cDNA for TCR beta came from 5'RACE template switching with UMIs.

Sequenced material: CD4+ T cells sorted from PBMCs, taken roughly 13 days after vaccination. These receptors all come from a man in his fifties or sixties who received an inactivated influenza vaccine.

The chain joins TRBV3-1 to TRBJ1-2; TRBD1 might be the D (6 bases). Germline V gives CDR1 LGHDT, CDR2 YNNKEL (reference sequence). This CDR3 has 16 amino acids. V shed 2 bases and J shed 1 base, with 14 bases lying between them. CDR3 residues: CASSQMLGQINYGYTF. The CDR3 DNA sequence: TGTGCCAGCAGCCAAATGTTAGGACAGATTAACTATGGCTACACCTTC.

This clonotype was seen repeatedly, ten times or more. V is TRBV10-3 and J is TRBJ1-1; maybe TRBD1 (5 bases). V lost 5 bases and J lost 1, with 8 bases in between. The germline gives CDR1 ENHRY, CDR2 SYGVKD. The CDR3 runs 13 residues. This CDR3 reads CAISTTGNTEAFF. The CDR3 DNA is TGTGCCATCAGTACAACAGGGAACACTGAAGCTTTCTTT.

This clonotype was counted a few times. CDR3 nucleotide sequence: TGCGCCAGCAGCTTGGGCGCCTTGGGCAGGAGCTCTGGGGCCAACGTCCTGACTTTC. This encodes CASSLGALGRSSGANVLTF. This sequence joins TRBV5-1 and TRBJ2-6, with no clear D. Trimming removed 0 bases at V and 0 bases at J, with 16 bases between. This CDR3 region has 19 residues. CDR1 and CDR2 from the germline V gene are SGHRS and YFSETQ.

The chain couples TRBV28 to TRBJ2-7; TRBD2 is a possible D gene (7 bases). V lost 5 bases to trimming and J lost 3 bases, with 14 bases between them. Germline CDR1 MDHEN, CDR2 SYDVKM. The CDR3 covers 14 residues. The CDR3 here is CASSPLGGHYEQYF. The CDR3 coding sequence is TGTGCCAGCAGTCCCCTGGGGGGGCACTACGAGCAGTACTTC. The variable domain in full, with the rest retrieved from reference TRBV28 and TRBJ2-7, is DVKVTQSSRYLVKRTGEKVFLECVQDMDHENMFWYRQDPGLGLRLIYFSYDVKMKEKGDIPEGYSVSREKKERFSLILESASTNQTSMYLCASSPLGGHYEQYFGPGTRLTVT.

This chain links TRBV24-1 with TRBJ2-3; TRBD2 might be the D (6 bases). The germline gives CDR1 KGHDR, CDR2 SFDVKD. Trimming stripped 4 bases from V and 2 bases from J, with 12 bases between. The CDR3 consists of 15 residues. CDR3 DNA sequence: TGTGCCACCAGTGAGTCTGGAGGGGACACAGATACGCAGTATTTT. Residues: CATSESGGDTDTQYF.

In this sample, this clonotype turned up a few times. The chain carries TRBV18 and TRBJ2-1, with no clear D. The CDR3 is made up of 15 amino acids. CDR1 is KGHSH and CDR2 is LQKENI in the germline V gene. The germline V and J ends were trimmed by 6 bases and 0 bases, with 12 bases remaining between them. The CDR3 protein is CASSPDAGSYNEQFF. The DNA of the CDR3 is TGTGCCAGCTCCCCGGACGCAGGCTCCTACAATGAGCAGTTCTTC. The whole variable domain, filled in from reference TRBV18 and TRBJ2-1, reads NAGVMQNPRHLVRRRGQEARLRCSPMKGHSHVYWYRQLPEEGLKFMVYLQKENIIDESGMPKERFSAEFPKEGPSILRIQQVVRGDSAAYFCASSPDAGSYNEQFFGPGTRLTVL.

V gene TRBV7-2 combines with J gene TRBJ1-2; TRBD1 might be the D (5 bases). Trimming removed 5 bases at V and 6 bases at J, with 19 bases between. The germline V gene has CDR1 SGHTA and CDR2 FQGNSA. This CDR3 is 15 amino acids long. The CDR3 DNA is TGTGCCAGCAGCAAGAGCGGGACTGATCTTCATGGCTACACCTTC. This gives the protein CASSKSGTDLHGYTF.

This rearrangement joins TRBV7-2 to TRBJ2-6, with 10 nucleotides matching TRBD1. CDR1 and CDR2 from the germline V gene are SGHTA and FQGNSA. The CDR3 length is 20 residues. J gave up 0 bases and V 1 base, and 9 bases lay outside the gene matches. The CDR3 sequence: CASSLVGTGADLSGANVLTF. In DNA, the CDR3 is TGTGCCAGCAGCTTAGTAGGGACAGGGGCCGACCTCTCTGGGGCCAACGTCCTGACTTTC.

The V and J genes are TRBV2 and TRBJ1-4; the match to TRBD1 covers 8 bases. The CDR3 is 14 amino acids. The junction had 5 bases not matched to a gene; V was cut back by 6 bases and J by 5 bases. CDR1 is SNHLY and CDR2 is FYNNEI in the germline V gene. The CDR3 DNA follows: TGTGCCAGCAGCCAGGGGGCCCCCAATGAAAAACTGTTTTTT. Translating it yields CASSQGAPNEKLFF.

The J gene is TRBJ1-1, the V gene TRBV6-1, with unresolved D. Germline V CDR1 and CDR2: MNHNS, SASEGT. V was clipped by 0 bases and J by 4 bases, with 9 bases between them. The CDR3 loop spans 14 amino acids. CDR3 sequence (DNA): TGTGCCAGCAGTGAAGCAGGACGGATCACTGAAGCTTTCTTT. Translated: CASSEAGRITEAFF.

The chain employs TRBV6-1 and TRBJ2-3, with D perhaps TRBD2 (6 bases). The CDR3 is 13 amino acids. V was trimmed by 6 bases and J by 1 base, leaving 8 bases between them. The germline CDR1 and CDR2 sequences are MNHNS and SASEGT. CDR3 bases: TGTGCCAGCAGGGTAGCGGGCACAGATACGCAGTATTTT. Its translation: CASRVAGTDTQYF.

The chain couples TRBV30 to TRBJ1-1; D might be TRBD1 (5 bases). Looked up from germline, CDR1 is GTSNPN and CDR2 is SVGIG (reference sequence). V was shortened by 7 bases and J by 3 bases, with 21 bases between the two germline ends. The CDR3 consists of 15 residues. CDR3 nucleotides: TGTGCCTACAACCCTTCGGGGCTAAGGTACACTGAAGCTTTCTTT. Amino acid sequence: CAYNPSGLRYTEAFF.

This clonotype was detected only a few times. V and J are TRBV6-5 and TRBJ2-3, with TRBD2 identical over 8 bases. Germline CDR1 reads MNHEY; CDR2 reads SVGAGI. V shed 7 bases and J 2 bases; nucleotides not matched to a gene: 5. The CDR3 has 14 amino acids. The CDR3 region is CASKTSAITDTQYF. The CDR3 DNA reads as TGTGCCAGCAAGACTAGCGCGATCACAGATACGCAGTATTTT.

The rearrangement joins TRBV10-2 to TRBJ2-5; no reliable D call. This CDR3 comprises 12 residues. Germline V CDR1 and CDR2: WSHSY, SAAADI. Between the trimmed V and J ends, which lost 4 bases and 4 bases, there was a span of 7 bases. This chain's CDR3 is CASSGYPETQYF. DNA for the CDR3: TGCGCCAGCAGTGGCTACCCAGAGACCCAGTACTTC.

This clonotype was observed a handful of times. Here the CDR3 DNA reads TGTGCCAGCAGCTTAGCGGGGGGGATAGCCAAAAACATTCAGTACTTC. It codes for CASSLAGGIAKNIQYF. V usage is TRBV7-2 and J usage is TRBJ2-4; 7 bases fit TRBD2. V lost 0 bases, J lost 0 bases, and 2 bases stayed unmatched. This CDR3 is 16 amino acids long. Germline V CDR1 and CDR2: SGHTA, FQGNSA.

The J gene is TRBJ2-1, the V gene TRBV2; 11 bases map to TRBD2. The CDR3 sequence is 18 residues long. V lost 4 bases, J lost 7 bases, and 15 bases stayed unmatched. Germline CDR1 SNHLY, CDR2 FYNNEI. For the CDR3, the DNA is TGTGCCAGCAGTGGGTCCCTTAGCGGGGGGGATTATCGGAATGAGCAGTTCTTC. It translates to CASSGSLSGGDYRNEQFF.

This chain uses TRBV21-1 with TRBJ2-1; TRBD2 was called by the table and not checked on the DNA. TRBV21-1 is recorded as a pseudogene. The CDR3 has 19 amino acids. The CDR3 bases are TGTGCCAGCAGCAAAGTGGTCCTAGCGGGGGTTTACTCCTACAATGAGCAGTTCTTC. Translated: CASSKVVLAGVYSYNEQFF.

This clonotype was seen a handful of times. CDR3 region: CASTPGTKAFF. The CDR3 DNA reads as TGTGCCAGCACTCCCGGGACCAAAGCTTTCTTT. The rearrangement joins TRBV28 to TRBJ1-1, with D possibly TRBD1 on 5 matching bases. The CDR3 totals 11 residues. From germline, CDR1 is MDHEN and CDR2 SYDVKM. V lost 7 bases, J lost 9 bases, and 12 bases lay in between.

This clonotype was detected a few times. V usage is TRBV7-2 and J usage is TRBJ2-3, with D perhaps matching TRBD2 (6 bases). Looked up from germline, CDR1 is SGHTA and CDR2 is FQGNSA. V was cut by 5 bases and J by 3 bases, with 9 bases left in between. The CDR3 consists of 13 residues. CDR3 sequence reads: CASSRRETDTQYF. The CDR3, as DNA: TGTGCCAGCAGCAGGAGGGAGACAGATACGCAGTATTTT.

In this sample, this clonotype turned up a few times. The CDR3 loop is CASSQVVGRAETQYF. The CDR3, as DNA: TGCGCCAGCAGCCAAGTCGTGGGGCGCGCGGAGACCCAGTACTTC. This chain uses TRBV4-3 with TRBJ2-5, with a weak D call TRBD1 (5 bases). Germline lookup yields CDR1 LGHNA and CDR2 YSLEER. V was cut by 1 base and J by 5 bases, with 14 bases left in between. The CDR3 is 15 amino acids.

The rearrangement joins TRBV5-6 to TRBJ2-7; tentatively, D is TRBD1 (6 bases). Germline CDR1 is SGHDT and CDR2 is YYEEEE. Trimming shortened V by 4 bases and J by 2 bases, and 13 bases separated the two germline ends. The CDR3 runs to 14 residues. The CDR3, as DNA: TGTGCCAGCAGCACACGACAGGTCCCCTACGAGCAGTACTTC. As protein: CASSTRQVPYEQYF.

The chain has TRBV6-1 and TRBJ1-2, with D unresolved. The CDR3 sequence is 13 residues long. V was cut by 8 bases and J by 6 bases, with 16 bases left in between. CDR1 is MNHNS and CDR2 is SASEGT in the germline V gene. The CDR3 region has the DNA TGTGCCAGCGGGCGGAATACCGTCCATGGCTACACCTTC. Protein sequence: CASGRNTVHGYTF.

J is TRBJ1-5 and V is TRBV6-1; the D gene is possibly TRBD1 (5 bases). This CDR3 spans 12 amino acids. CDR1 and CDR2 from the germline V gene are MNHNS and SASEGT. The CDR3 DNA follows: TGTGCTGCCGGGGTAGGGGACCAGCCCCAGCATTTT. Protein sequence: CAAGVGDQPQHF.

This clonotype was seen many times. The CDR3 region is CASSYSGLSGELFF. DNA for the CDR3: TGTGCCAGCAGTTACTCGGGCTTGTCCGGGGAGCTGTTTTTT. The chain has TRBV6-5 and TRBJ2-2; unclear D gene. Germline-derived CDR1 and CDR2 are MNHEY and SVGAGI. CDR3 length: 14 amino acids. V was cut by 0 bases and J by 6 bases, with 8 bases left in between.

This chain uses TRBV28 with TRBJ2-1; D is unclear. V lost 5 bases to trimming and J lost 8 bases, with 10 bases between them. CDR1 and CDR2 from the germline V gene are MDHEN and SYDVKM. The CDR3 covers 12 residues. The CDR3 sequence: CASSQPMHEQFF. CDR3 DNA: TGTGCCAGCAGTCAGCCTATGCATGAGCAGTTCTTC.

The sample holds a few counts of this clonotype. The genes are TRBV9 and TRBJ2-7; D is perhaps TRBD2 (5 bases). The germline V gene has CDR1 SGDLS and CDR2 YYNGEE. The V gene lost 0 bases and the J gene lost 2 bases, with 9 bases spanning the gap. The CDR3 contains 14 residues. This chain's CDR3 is CASSVGSSTYEQYF. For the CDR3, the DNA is TGTGCCAGCAGCGTAGGGTCTAGCACCTACGAGCAGTACTTC.